This T cell receptor (beta chain) was identified during a study of identical twins. The study's findings and limits: Monozygotic twin pairs showed more out-of-frame TCR alpha sharing than models estimated. Where out-of-frame alpha sequences were twin-shared, they showed excess low generation probability.

Concerning this clonotype itself: Its specificity is not known.

Trimming stripped 0 bases from V and 3 bases from J, with 15 bases between. This CDR3 is 16 amino acids long. Germline values: CDR1 MGHRA, CDR2 YSYEKL. MiXCR, run by TCRdb on the 5' RACE reads, gives a single entry per CDR3 protein. The sample has 350,000 or so distinct CDR3 sequences, approximately 13% seen once. This sample also appeared in a second study, on yellow fever vaccine responses in identical twins.

The rearrangement joins TRBV4-1 to TRBJ2-7; weak D call: TRBD2 (6 bases). Sequences were obtained from CD8+ T cells sorted from blood. The TCR comes from a woman aged 18-29 years in good health. The CDR3 nucleotides are TGCGCCAGCAGCCAAGATCGAACCGGGAGTGACTACGAGCAGTACTTC. Encoded protein: CASSQDRTGSDYEQYF.